A selection of T cell receptor beta chains follows, all from one sample in a study of beta chain features in type 1 diabetes. Here immunoSEQ multiplex PCR was the method, and the copy in TCRdb shows in-frame clones only, minus some. The repertoire holds about 930,000 clones, with around a sixth as singletons. The sequencing sample was made of naive CD4+ T cells from blood. The receptors come from a woman aged 18-29 years in good health. Both conserved end residues are part of each CDR3. The D gene is left open where the match is weak.

d_gene,v_gene,j_gene,CDR3aa
TRBD1,TRBV28,TRBJ1-2,CASSLGQRTNYGYTF
NA,TRBV14,TRBJ1-1,CASSASPLRTEAFF
NA,TRBV5-4,TRBJ1-1,CASSSLGTTNEAFF
NA,TRBV7-8,TRBJ2-7,CASSFPRTAYEQYF
TRBD1,TRBV4-3,TRBJ1-3,CAKRTGGDTIYF
NA,TRBV7-9,TRBJ2-1,CASSPGPGSSYNEQFF
NA,TRBV14,TRBJ1-3,CASSRGLGNTIYF
NA,TRBV7-9,TRBJ1-1,CASSLTLGGWLNTEAFF
NA,TRBV7-2,TRBJ2-5,CASSPWTTGETQYF
NA,TRBV6-6,TRBJ2-7,CASSYSPRGYEQYF
NA,TRBV27,TRBJ1-1,CASSFKQGFGNTEAFF
NA,TRBV28,TRBJ1-1,CASTLTNTEAFF
TRBD1,TRBV4-3,TRBJ2-4,CASSQDWAGGAAKNIQYF
TRBD1,TRBV6-5,TRBJ1-2,CARNRGCGYTF
NA,TRBV6-5,TRBJ1-2,CASSYSSENGYTF
NA,TRBV14,TRBJ2-7,CASSPYRGQGSNEQYF
TRBD2,TRBV19,TRBJ2-5,CASKRGQTETQYF
TRBD1,TRBV18,TRBJ2-3,CASSPLQTGVSTDTQYF
NA,TRBV7-9,TRBJ2-5,CASSPIDRLEVETQYF
TRBD2,TRBV7-2,TRBJ2-3,CASSLPSGREQYTDTQYF
NA,TRBV7-2,TRBJ2-3,CASKGLAGPSTDTQYF
NA,TRBV5-4,TRBJ2-5,CASSLESGAEKTQYF
NA,TRBV11-2,TRBJ2-5,CASSFGLQETQYF
NA,TRBV7-2,TRBJ1-5,CASSPEGGRHQPQHF
NA,TRBV7-2,TRBJ1-6,CASSTRWDNSPLHF
NA,TRBV18,TRBJ2-4,CASSPESRPRNIQYF
NA,TRBV5-6,TRBJ1-2,CASSLVGQRYYGYTF
TRBD1,TRBV18,TRBJ1-1,CASSSQGKNTEAFF
NA,TRBV6-1,TRBJ2-6,CASSESPPGANVLTF
NA,TRBV10-3,TRBJ1-4,CAISDGEKLFF
NA,TRBV19,TRBJ1-2,CASSIQFDSHYGYTF
NA,TRBV4-3,TRBJ1-2,CASSQEPLGGPYGYTF
TRBD2,TRBV28,TRBJ2-1,CASRQGTSGSYNEQFF
NA,TRBV7-9,TRBJ2-3,CASSRRRVAADTQYF
NA,TRBV2,TRBJ2-7,CASSDLPGHSYEQYF
TRBD2,TRBV2,TRBJ2-4,CASSLKLAGGNIQYF
NA,TRBV28,TRBJ2-5,CASNRFPYERYF
TRBD2,TRBV4-3,TRBJ2-7,CASSQAGSGTSYEQYF
NA,TRBV9,TRBJ2-2,CASSVEGWQTNTGELFF